The rows below give T cell receptor beta chains drawn from one sample of a study of a mutant IDH1 vaccine in newly diagnosed glioma. Only in-frame clones appear in the TCRdb table, and some are missing; sequencing was by immunoSEQ multiplex PCR. The sample carries 85,000 to 100,000 clones, 80% recorded once. This material consisted of PBMCs, taken from a glioma patient treated with radiotherapy, temozolomide or both. The receptors originated from a man between 40 and 49 years old with glioma. Each CDR3 is given with its conserved first and last residue. D genes are given only for firm matches. Expanded clones are given a class, and other clones once, few, many or no size at all.

d_call: NA; j_call: TRBJ2-7; clone_size: NA; v_call: TRBV21-1; cdr3_nt: TGTGCCAGCAGCAATAAGGGGGTCGACTACGAGCAGTACTTC; cdr3_aa: CASSNKGVDYEQYF
d_call: TRBD1; j_call: TRBJ2-1; clone_size: NA; v_call: TRBV2; cdr3_nt: TGTGCCAGCTCTGAGACAGGGATAGGGGTCGATGAGCAGTTCTTC; cdr3_aa: CASSETGIGVDEQFF
d_call: TRBD1; j_call: TRBJ2-3; clone_size: NA; v_call: TRBV29-1; cdr3_nt: TGCAGCGTTCCCGACAGGGCCCCCACAGATACGCAGTATTTT; cdr3_aa: CSVPDRAPTDTQYF
d_call: TRBD1; j_call: TRBJ2-5; clone_size: NA; v_call: TRBV15; cdr3_nt: TGTGCCACCAGAAGTGGGACAGGCGTCCGAGAGACCCAGTACTTC; cdr3_aa: CATRSGTGVRETQYF
d_call: NA; j_call: TRBJ1-2; clone_size: NA; v_call: TRBV7-2; cdr3_nt: TGTGCCAGCAGCGCCGCCGTCAATTATGGCTACACCTTC; cdr3_aa: CASSAAVNYGYTF
d_call: NA; j_call: TRBJ2-3; clone_size: NA; v_call: TRBV4-3; cdr3_nt: TGCGCCAGCAGCCAAGATGGGCTCGGCGGGACCAACACAGATACGCAGTATTTT; cdr3_aa: CASSQDGLGGTNTDTQYF
d_call: TRBD1; j_call: TRBJ2-2; clone_size: NA; v_call: TRBV15; cdr3_nt: TGTGCCACCAGCAGAGTGGACAGGGGGAACACCGGGGAGCTGTTTTTT; cdr3_aa: CATSRVDRGNTGELFF
d_call: NA; j_call: TRBJ2-1; clone_size: many; v_call: TRBV7-2; cdr3_nt: TGTGCCAGCAGCCGCACCCGCTCCTACAATGAGCAGTTCTTC; cdr3_aa: CASSRTRSYNEQFF
d_call: TRBD2; j_call: TRBJ2-7; clone_size: NA; v_call: TRBV6-6; cdr3_nt: TGTGCCAGCAGTGCTAGCGGCCCCTACGAGCAGTACTTC; cdr3_aa: CASSASGPYEQYF
d_call: TRBD1; j_call: TRBJ2-2; clone_size: NA; v_call: TRBV19; cdr3_nt: TGTGCCAGTACCCCCTCGTTCGGACAGGGGGCGTTCGGGGAGCTGTTTTTT; cdr3_aa: CASTPSFGQGAFGELFF
d_call: NA; j_call: TRBJ1-1; clone_size: few; v_call: TRBV7-2; cdr3_nt: TGTGCCAGCAGCTTGAGAGGGGGCACTGAAGCTTTCTTT; cdr3_aa: CASSLRGGTEAFF
d_call: NA; j_call: TRBJ2-3; clone_size: once; v_call: TRBV7-2; cdr3_nt: TGTGCCAGCAGCTTATTCTATAGCACAGATACGCAGTATTTT; cdr3_aa: CASSLFYSTDTQYF
d_call: NA; j_call: TRBJ2-7; clone_size: NA; v_call: TRBV10-1; cdr3_nt: TGCGCCAGCAGTGATCAGGGAAGGGAGCAGTACTTC; cdr3_aa: CASSDQGREQYF
d_call: NA; j_call: TRBJ1-2; clone_size: NA; v_call: TRBV6-6; cdr3_nt: TGTGCCAGCAGAGCCGGGACGTACTATGGCTACACCTTC; cdr3_aa: CASRAGTYYGYTF
d_call: NA; j_call: TRBJ2-3; clone_size: NA; v_call: TRBV5-4; cdr3_nt: TGTGCCAGCAGCCCCCCAGCCCAATACACAGATACGCAGTATTTT; cdr3_aa: CASSPPAQYTDTQYF
d_call: TRBD1; j_call: TRBJ1-1; clone_size: few; v_call: TRBV7-2; cdr3_nt: TGTGCCAGCAGCTTAGGGTGGGGGACAGGGTTGGGCGCCACTGAAGCTTTCTTT; cdr3_aa: CASSLGWGTGLGATEAFF
d_call: TRBD1; j_call: TRBJ2-7; clone_size: NA; v_call: TRBV29-1; cdr3_nt: TGCAGCGTTGATAGGACGGGACAGTATTCCTACGAGCAGTACTTC; cdr3_aa: CSVDRTGQYSYEQYF
d_call: TRBD2; j_call: TRBJ2-1; clone_size: NA; v_call: TRBV4-2; cdr3_nt: TGTGCCAGCAGCCAAGGGGGGACTAGTCCCCCGGAGCAGTTCTTC; cdr3_aa: CASSQGGTSPPEQFF